Below, one T cell receptor (beta chain) is given with its context. Its antigen is unidentified. Each donor's blood draw was around 9.1 milliliters of peripheral blood. Each sample yielded at least 6 million isolated PBMCs. This sample was taken from a study of blood T cells in healthy people across ages. Primers used in a second PCR of roughly 6 to 11 cycles were a sample-barcoded 5' primer and a J-beta primer mix. A template-switch adaptor containing 12 random nucleotides labeled each cDNA molecule. MiXCR was run by TCRdb on the 5' RACE reads, yielding one entry per CDR3 protein. The sample comprises about 1.8 million distinct CDR3 sequences, about 50% of which are singletons, and less than 2.5% rests with the top ten. Study-level findings and limits: Possibly, changes in expanded clonotypes were confounded because donor CMV status was unknown.

CDR3 length: 19 residues. In germline, CDR1 is SGHAT, CDR2 FQNNGV. The V and J ends lost 4 bases and 0 bases, in that order; junction bases with no gene match: 11. The TCR comes from a middle-aged woman in good health. Sequencing used blood. The chain joins TRBV11-2 to TRBJ2-1; 11 bases are shared with TRBD1. In DNA form, the CDR3 reads TGTGCCAGCAGCTCCAGGGGACAGGGGGGAACGAGCTCCTACAATGAGCAGTTCTTC. Translating it yields CASSSRGQGGTSSYNEQFF. Full variable domain (rest looked up from reference TRBV11-2 and TRBJ2-1): EAGVAQSPRYKIIEKRQSVAFWCNPISGHATLYWYQQILGQGPKLLIQFQNNGVVDDSQLPKDRFSAERLKGVDSTLKIQPAKLEDSAVYLCASSSRGQGGTSSYNEQFFGPGTRLTVL.